This TCR beta chain was sequenced during a study of T cell changes during pregnancy in multiple sclerosis. The V segment lost 3 bases and the J segment 4 bases; nucleotides outside the gene matches: 6. The germline gives CDR1 SGDLS, CDR2 YYNGEE. CDR3 length equals 14 residues. This table comes from immunoSEQ multiplex PCR, and its TCRdb copy is limited to in-frame clones, with some not included. Of 35,000 to 45,000 clones listed, roughly 88% are singletons. This receptor was obtained from a female donor in good health, enrolled as a control in a pregnancy study. The sample was peripheral blood, taken in the second trimester of pregnancy. The rearrangement joins TRBV9 to TRBJ1-1, with 7 bases that match TRBD1. The CDR3 loop reads CASSATGVRTEAFF. For the CDR3, the DNA is TGTGCCAGCAGCGCAACAGGGGTTCGCACTGAAGCTTTCTTT.